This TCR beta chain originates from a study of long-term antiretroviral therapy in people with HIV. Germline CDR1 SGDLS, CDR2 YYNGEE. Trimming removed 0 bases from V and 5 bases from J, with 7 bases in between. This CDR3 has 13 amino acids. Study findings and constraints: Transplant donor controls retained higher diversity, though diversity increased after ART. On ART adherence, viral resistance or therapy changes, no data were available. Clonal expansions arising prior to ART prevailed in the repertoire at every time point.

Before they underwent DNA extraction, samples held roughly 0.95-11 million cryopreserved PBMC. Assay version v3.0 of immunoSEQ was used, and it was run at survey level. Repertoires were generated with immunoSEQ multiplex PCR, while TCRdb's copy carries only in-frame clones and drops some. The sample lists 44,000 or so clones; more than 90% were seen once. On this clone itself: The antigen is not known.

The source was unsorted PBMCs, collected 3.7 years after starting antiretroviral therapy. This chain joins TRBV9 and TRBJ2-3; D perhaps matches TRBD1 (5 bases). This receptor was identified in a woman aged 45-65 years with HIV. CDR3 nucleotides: TGTGCCAGCAGCGTAGGGGGCGGAGATACGCAGTATTTT. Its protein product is CASSVGGGDTQYF.